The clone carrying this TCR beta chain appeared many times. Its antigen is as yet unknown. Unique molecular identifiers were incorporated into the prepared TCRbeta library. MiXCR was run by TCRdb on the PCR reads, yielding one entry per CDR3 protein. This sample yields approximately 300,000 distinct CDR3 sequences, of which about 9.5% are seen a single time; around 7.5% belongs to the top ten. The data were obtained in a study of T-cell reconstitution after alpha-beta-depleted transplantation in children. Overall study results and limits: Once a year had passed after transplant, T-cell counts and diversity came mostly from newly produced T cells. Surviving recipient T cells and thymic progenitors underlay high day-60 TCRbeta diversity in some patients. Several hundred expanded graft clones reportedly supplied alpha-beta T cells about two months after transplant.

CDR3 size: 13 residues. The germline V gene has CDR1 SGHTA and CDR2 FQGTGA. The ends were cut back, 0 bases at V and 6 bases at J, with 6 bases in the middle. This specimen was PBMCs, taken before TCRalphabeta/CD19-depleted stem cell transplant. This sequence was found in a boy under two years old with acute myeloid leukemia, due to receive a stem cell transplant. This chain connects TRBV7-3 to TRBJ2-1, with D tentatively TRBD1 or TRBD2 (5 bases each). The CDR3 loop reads CASSLTGTNEQFF. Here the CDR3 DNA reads TGTGCCAGCAGCTTAACAGGGACCAATGAGCAGTTCTTC.